This TCR beta chain was recorded in a study of T cell changes during pregnancy in multiple sclerosis. Some clones are missing from TCRdb's copy, which holds only in-frame ones; the method was immunoSEQ multiplex PCR. Among over 45,000 clones listed, 75% to 90% were seen once. The receptor's source is a female donor with multiple sclerosis, enrolled in a pregnancy study. Sequencing used CD4+ T cells from peripheral blood mononuclear cells, obtained in the third trimester of pregnancy.

CDR3 amino acids: CASSLEWGGTIYF. The CDR3, as DNA: TGTGCCAGCAGCTTGGAGTGGGGAGGCACCATATATTTT. V usage is TRBV5-5 and J usage is TRBJ1-3; no clear D gene. The CDR3 is 13 amino acids. Trimming shortened V by 0 bases and J by 9 bases, and 10 bases separated the two germline ends. The germline gives CDR1 SGHKS, CDR2 YYEKEE (reference sequence). Based on the CDR3 plus reference TRBV5-5 and TRBJ1-3, the full variable domain is DAGVTQSPTHLIKTRGQQVTLRCSPISGHKSVSWYQQVLGQGPQFIFQYYEKEERGRGNFPDRFSARQFPNYSSELNVNALLLGDSALYLCASSLEWGGTIYFGEGSWLTVV.